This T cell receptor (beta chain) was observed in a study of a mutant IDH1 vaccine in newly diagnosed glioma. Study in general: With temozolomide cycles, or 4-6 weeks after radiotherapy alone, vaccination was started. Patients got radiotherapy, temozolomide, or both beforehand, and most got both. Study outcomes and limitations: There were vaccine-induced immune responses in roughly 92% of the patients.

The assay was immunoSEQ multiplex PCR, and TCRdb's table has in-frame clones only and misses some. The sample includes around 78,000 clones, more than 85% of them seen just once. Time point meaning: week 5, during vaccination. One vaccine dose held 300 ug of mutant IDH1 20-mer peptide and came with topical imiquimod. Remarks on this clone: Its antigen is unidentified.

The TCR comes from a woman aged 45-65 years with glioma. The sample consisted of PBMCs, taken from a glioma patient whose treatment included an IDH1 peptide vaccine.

The CDR3 bases are TGTGCCACCCAATCTTACACTGAAGCTTTCTTT. It specifies CATQSYTEAFF. The V gene is TRBV28, the J gene TRBJ1-1, with unresolved D. CDR1 is MDHEN, CDR2 SYDVKM, per germline. The length of the CDR3 is 11 residues. Trimming stripped 10 bases from V and 3 bases from J, with 9 bases between.